A selection of T cell receptor beta chains follows, all from one sample in a study of Ad26.COV2.S vaccination and SARS-CoV-2 variants. Sequencing used immunoSEQ multiplex PCR; TCRdb keeps in-frame clones, though not all of them. The data contain 400,000 to 500,000 clones, 70% to 90% of them singletons. The starting material was peripheral blood, obtained in a trial of Ad26.COV2.S vaccine versus placebo. Receptor source: a person aged 18 to 59 who received the Ad26.COV2.S COVID-19 vaccine or a placebo. Each CDR3 is given with its conserved first and last residue. A D gene is named only where the DNA matches it firmly. Some rows mark clone size as missing; the rest say once, few, many or name a class of expanded clone.

CDR3 DNA	CDR3 protein	clone size	V gene	J gene	D gene
TGTGCCAGCAGCCAGGACAGAAATCAGCCCCAGCATTTT	CASSQDRNQPQHF	-	TRBV3-1/TRBV3-2	TRBJ1-5	-
TGTGCCAGCAGTTCGACAGGCGCACAACCAAATTCACCCCTCCACTTT	CASSSTGAQPNSPLHF	-	TRBV6-5	TRBJ1-6	-
TGTGCCAGCAGCCCCCCCGACAGGGGGCGCTCCTACGAGCAGTACTTC	CASSPPDRGRSYEQYF	-	TRBV7-9	TRBJ2-7	TRBD1
TGCGCCAGCAGTCAGGAGAGAGGTATACCCTCTCAGCCCCAGCATTTT	CASSQERGIPSQPQHF	-	TRBV23-1	TRBJ1-5	-
TGTGCCAGCACCTACAAAGAGACCCAGTACTTC	CASTYKETQYF	once	TRBV6-5	TRBJ2-5	-
TGTGCCAGCAGCTTCGGGACAGGGGGCGTCTACGAGCAGTACTTC	CASSFGTGGVYEQYF	few	TRBV7-2	TRBJ2-7	TRBD1
TGCGCCAGCAGCCCTTACTTAGCGGGGGGAACCACCGGGGAGCTGTTTTTT	CASSPYLAGGTTGELFF	once	TRBV4-3	TRBJ2-2	TRBD2
TGTGCCAGTAGTGGCTCGACAGGGATCTCCTACGAGCAGTACTTC	CASSGSTGISYEQYF	-	TRBV19	TRBJ2-7	TRBD1
TGTGCCATCAGTAAACAGGGGAGGGTTCCCCTCCACTTT	CAISKQGRVPLHF	few	TRBV10-3	TRBJ1-6	TRBD1
TGTGCCTGGAGCAGACAGGGAAGAGAGCAGTACTTC	CAWSRQGREQYF	-	TRBV30	TRBJ2-7	TRBD1
TGTGCCAGCAGCTTGAGGGCGACGGGATATAATTCACCCCTCCACTTT	CASSLRATGYNSPLHF	-	TRBV5-5	TRBJ1-6	-
TGCGCCAGCAGCCCCTTCCCGACTAGCGTCCACGAGCAGTACTTC	CASSPFPTSVHEQYF	-	TRBV4-3	TRBJ2-7	TRBD2
TGTGCCAGCAGCGGGGAGAGGAATGCAGATTTTAACTATGGCTACACCTTC	CASSGERNADFNYGYTF	-	TRBV7-8	TRBJ1-2	-
TGTGCCAGCAGTTTAGGACTAGCGGGAGGCAATGAGCAGTTCTTC	CASSLGLAGGNEQFF	-	TRBV27	TRBJ2-1	TRBD2